A selection of T cell receptor beta chains follows, all from one sample in a study of blood T cell repertoires in COVID-19. Here immunoSEQ multiplex PCR was the method, and the copy in TCRdb shows in-frame clones only, minus some. The sample carries approximately 93,000 clones, 70% to 90% recorded once. The sample comprised peripheral blood. Source of these receptors: a man in his fifties or sixties with acute or convalescent COVID-19. CDR3s include the opening cysteine and the closing phenylalanine or tryptophan. D genes are given only for firm matches. The listing skips clone size in some rows; elsewhere it reads once, few, many or a size class.

D gene	V gene	clone size	J gene	CDR3 DNA	CDR3 protein
.	TRBV7-8	.	TRBJ2-7	TGTGCCAGCAGCTTAGCGCGGGACTACGAGCAGTACTTC	CASSLARDYEQYF
TRBD2	TRBV5-1	.	TRBJ2-3	TGCGCCAGCAGCTTGGAAGGGCTAGCGGGAGGTTCGCAGTATTTT	CASSLEGLAGGSQYF
TRBD1	TRBV19	.	TRBJ1-2	TGTGCCAGTAGTATTTCAGGGGGCGCATATGGCTACACCTTC	CASSISGGAYGYTF
.	TRBV4-2	.	TRBJ2-1	TGTGCCAGCAGCCAAGAGGCCGCGGAGAACAATGAGCAGTTCTTC	CASSQEAAENNEQFF
.	TRBV9	.	TRBJ2-4	TGTGCCAGCAGCGTAGTACCAGGGGTTAGAAACATTCAGTACTTC	CASSVVPGVRNIQYF
TRBD1	TRBV7-2	.	TRBJ1-5	TGTGCCAGCAGGGGACAGGAATATAGCAATCAGCCCCAGCATTTT	CASRGQEYSNQPQHF
TRBD1	TRBV9	.	TRBJ2-7	TGTGCCAGCAGCAAACGGGACAGGGACACAGGTTACGAGCAGTACTTC	CASSKRDRDTGYEQYF
TRBD1	TRBV19	few	TRBJ1-5	TGTGCCAGTAATCCGGACAGGGGCCTTAATCAGCCCCAGCATTTT	CASNPDRGLNQPQHF
.	TRBV9	.	TRBJ2-2	TGTGCCAGCAGCGCGCCGATTCGTGAAGCGTTCCTACCCTCCGAGGAGCTGTTTTTT	CASSAPIREAFLPSEELFF
TRBD2	TRBV29-1	.	TRBJ2-5	TGCAGCGACCGCCCAGCGGGAAAAGAGACCCAGTACTTC	CSDRPAGKETQYF
.	TRBV30	.	TRBJ1-1	TGTGCCTGGAGCACGACTCAATTCACTGAAGCTTTCTTT	CAWSTTQFTEAFF
TRBD1	TRBV6-2/TRBV6-3	few	TRBJ1-1	TGTGCCAGCAGTTCGGGACAGTCGAACACTGAAGCTTTCTTT	CASSSGQSNTEAFF
TRBD1	TRBV5-4	.	TRBJ2-1	TGTGCCAGCAGCTTGGCAGGGGGCAATGAGCAGTTCTTC	CASSLAGGNEQFF
.	TRBV9	.	TRBJ1-3	TGTGCCAGCAGCGTAGAGGCAGGGGCTGGCTCTGGAAACACCATATATTTT	CASSVEAGAGSGNTIYF
.	TRBV27	.	TRBJ2-1	TGTGCCAGCAGTTTCGGGCTAGCCGCTGAGCAGTTCTTC	CASSFGLAAEQFF
.	TRBV2	.	TRBJ1-1	TGTGCCAGCACCTTAAGACAGACCACTGAAGCTTTCTTT	CASTLRQTTEAFF
TRBD1	TRBV9	.	TRBJ2-7	TGTGCCAGCAGCTCTCGTCCGGGACAGGGGGACGACGAGCAGTACTTC	CASSSRPGQGDDEQYF
TRBD2	TRBV29-1	.	TRBJ2-2	TGCGGGGGAGCGGGAGGAAACACCGGGGAGCTGTTTTTT	CGGAGGNTGELFF
TRBD2	TRBV24-1	.	TRBJ2-3	TGTGCCACCAGTGACCCTACTAGCGGGAGATTGGCAGATACGCAGTATTTT	CATSDPTSGRLADTQYF
.	TRBV5-6	.	TRBJ2-7	TGTGCCAGCAGCTTGGTTCAGTCACCGGGGCAGTACTTC	CASSLVQSPGQYF
.	TRBV19	.	TRBJ2-6	TGTGCCAGTAGGCTCCGGGACACAAGGGCCAACGTCCTGACTTTC	CASRLRDTRANVLTF
.	TRBV5-1	few	TRBJ1-2	TGCGCCAGCAGCTTTCGGGGGACTAACTATGGCTACACCTTC	CASSFRGTNYGYTF
.	TRBV18	.	TRBJ1-1	TGTGCCAGCTCACCAAACAGGGAAGTGAACACTGAAGCTTTCTTT	CASSPNREVNTEAFF
.	TRBV27	.	TRBJ1-1	TGTGCCAGCAGTCCAGTGGTAGCGAACACTGAAGCTTTCTTT	CASSPVVANTEAFF
.	TRBV19	.	TRBJ1-4	TGTGCCAGTAGGTTCAGGGTGAAAGATCAAAAACTGTTTTTT	CASRFRVKDQKLFF
.	TRBV19	.	TRBJ1-1	TGTGCCAGTAGTATAGAGCGGAGGGGAAACACTGAAGCTTTCTTT	CASSIERRGNTEAFF
.	TRBV5-1	.	TRBJ2-2	TGCGCCAGCAGGCCGGGGGACAACACCGGGGAGCTGTTTTTT	CASRPGDNTGELFF
TRBD2	TRBV12-3/TRBV12-4	.	TRBJ2-3	TGTGCCAGTGGACTAGCGGGGATGGATACGCAGTATTTT	CASGLAGMDTQYF
.	TRBV5-6	.	TRBJ1-6	TGTGCCAGCAGCCGAATGGACGCAGGGTTTCGTAATTCACCCCTCCACTTT	CASSRMDAGFRNSPLHF
TRBD2	TRBV12-3/TRBV12-4	.	TRBJ2-1	TGTGCCATAGCGGGACCCGCCTACAATGAGCAGTTCTTC	CAIAGPAYNEQFF
.	TRBV11-1	.	TRBJ1-6	TGTGCCAGCAGGGGTAGAGGGCGTAAAAAGCTCCACTTT	CASRGRGRKKLHF
TRBD1	TRBV27	.	TRBJ1-6	TGTGCCAGCAGTCCAGGGACAGCCTATAATTCACCCCTCCACTTT	CASSPGTAYNSPLHF
.	TRBV27	.	TRBJ1-6	TGTGCCAGCAGTGCGGGGAAGAATTCACCCCTCCACTTT	CASSAGKNSPLHF
TRBD1	TRBV7-6	.	TRBJ2-1	TGTGCCAGCAGCTTTGGGCAGGGGGTTGCGGATGAGCAGTTCTTC	CASSFGQGVADEQFF
.	TRBV5-1	.	TRBJ2-7	TGCGCCAGCAGCTTGGAGAGTCTTTCCGAGCAGTACTTC	CASSLESLSEQYF
.	TRBV7-3	.	TRBJ1-2	TGTGCCAGCAGCCCAGGACAGAACTATGGCTACACCTTC	CASSPGQNYGYTF
TRBD2	TRBV7-2	.	TRBJ2-3	TGTGCCAGCAGCCGCCGAGGAGCGGGGAGCACAGATACGCAGTATTTT	CASSRRGAGSTDTQYF
TRBD1	TRBV18	.	TRBJ1-2	TGTGCCAGCTCACGATCGACAGGGGTGGAGTATGGCTACACCTTC	CASSRSTGVEYGYTF
.	TRBV10-2	many	TRBJ2-2	TGCGCCAGCAGTGAATGGAGCACCCACACCGGGGAGCTGTTTTTT	CASSEWSTHTGELFF
.	TRBV28	.	TRBJ1-2	TGTGCCAGCAGTTTATCTGCGAGGTTCGGCTACACCTTC	CASSLSARFGYTF
.	TRBV12-3/TRBV12-4	.	TRBJ1-1	TGTGCCAGCAGTTTGGGGGGTGAAGCTTTCTTT	CASSLGGEAFF
.	TRBV7-2	.	TRBJ1-4	TGTGCCAGCAGCTTAGGGGGGGGTAGCCGCCTTAATGAAAAACTGTTTTTT	CASSLGGGSRLNEKLFF
.	TRBV27	.	TRBJ2-7	TGTGCCATCGCGCAGGGTGACGAGCAGTACTTC	CAIAQGDEQYF
TRBD1	TRBV30	.	TRBJ2-7	TGTGCCTGGAGTAGGGACAGGGGGCACGAGCAGTACTTC	CAWSRDRGHEQYF
.	TRBV27	.	TRBJ2-5	TGTGCCAGCAGTTTGACAGGAATTGAGACCCAGTACTTC	CASSLTGIETQYF
.	TRBV9	.	TRBJ2-5	TGTGCCAGCAGCGAGGGGGTAGACCAAGAGACCCAGTACTTC	CASSEGVDQETQYF
TRBD1	TRBV29-1	.	TRBJ1-2	TGCAGCGTTCGACAGGGCCCTAACTATGGCTACACCTTC	CSVRQGPNYGYTF
.	TRBV2	.	TRBJ2-3	TGTGCCAGCAGAAGGGACTGGCGAGATACGCAGTATTTT	CASRRDWRDTQYF
TRBD1	TRBV5-8	once	TRBJ2-7	TGTGCCAGCAGCAGGACAGGGTTCTACGAGCAGTACTTC	CASSRTGFYEQYF
TRBD1	TRBV6-5	.	TRBJ1-3	TGTGCCAGCAGGGACAGGAGCTCTGGAAACACCATATATTTT	CASRDRSSGNTIYF
TRBD1	TRBV30	.	TRBJ2-7	TGTGCCTGGAGGGGGACAGGGGGATTTGAGCAGTACTTC	CAWRGTGGFEQYF
TRBD2	TRBV3-1/TRBV3-2	.	TRBJ2-3	TGTGCCAGCACCAGTAGCGGGGGGCCCACAGATACGCAGTATTTT	CASTSSGGPTDTQYF
TRBD1	TRBV6-6	.	TRBJ2-7	TGTGCCAGCAGTCTGGGACAGGGGGCCTACGAGCAGTACTTC	CASSLGQGAYEQYF
.	TRBV5-4	.	TRBJ1-2	TGTGCCAGCAGCTTGGATCTAGCAGGGGTAAACTATGGCTACACCTTC	CASSLDLAGVNYGYTF
TRBD1	TRBV19	.	TRBJ1-6	TGTGCCAGTAGTATCCGGGACAGCTATAATTCACCCCTCCACTTT	CASSIRDSYNSPLHF